The 12 T cell receptor beta chains reported below all come from one sample, sequenced in a study of cytomegalovirus exposure and HLA in healthy donors. Using immunoSEQ multiplex PCR, the repertoire was profiled, and TCRdb retains in-frame clones only, with some absent. The sample carries about 86,000 clones, 90% to 95% recorded once. Sequencing input: PBMCs. The receptors originated from a man younger than 35 in good health and CMV-seronegative.

The chain is built from TRBV25-1 and TRBJ1-1; the match to TRBD1 covers 7 bases. J gave up 4 bases and V 5 bases, and 10 bases lay outside the gene matches. Germline assignment: CDR1 MGHDK and CDR2 SYGVNS. This CDR3 spans 15 amino acids. The chain's CDR3 is CASSKGQRLITEAFF. As DNA, the CDR3 is TGTGCCAGCAGTAAGGGACAGAGGTTAATCACTGAAGCTTTCTTT.

V usage is TRBV6-5 and J usage is TRBJ1-1, with TRBD1 matching over 7 bases. CDR1 and CDR2 from the germline V gene are MNHEY and SVGAGI. The CDR3 spans 15 residues. V lost 5 bases and J lost 4; bases outside the gene matches: 10. The CDR3 loop is CASSPTDRESTEAFF. DNA for the CDR3: TGTGCCAGCAGTCCTACCGACAGGGAGAGCACTGAAGCTTTCTTT.

There are a few counts of this clone. This chain joins TRBV6-5 and TRBJ1-2; D call uncertain. This CDR3 comprises 13 residues. V was pared by 2 bases and J by 4 bases, with 8 bases between. Germline CDR1 reads MNHEY; CDR2 reads SVGAGI. CDR3 amino acids: CASSYRLGYGYTF. The CDR3 DNA reads TGTGCCAGCAGTTACCGGCTAGGCTATGGCTACACCTTC.

The gene calls are TRBV6-4 and TRBJ1-2; 9 bases are shared with TRBD1. V lost 7 bases, J lost 7 bases, and 7 bases stayed unmatched. The CDR3 sequence is 13 residues long. Germline V gene lookup returns CDR1 MRHNA and CDR2 SNTAGT. The DNA of the CDR3 is TGTGCCAGCAAAAAGGGACAGGGTGCTGGCTACACCTTC. This gives the protein CASKKGQGAGYTF.

The gene calls are TRBV5-1 and TRBJ2-1, with TRBD2 matching over 7 bases. The CDR3 length is 14 residues. Germline CDR1 and CDR2: SGHRS and YFSETQ. Germline trimming cut 3 bases from V and 7 bases from J; bases unmatched to any gene: 7. CDR3 sequence: CASSYTLAANEQFF. As DNA, the CDR3 is TGCGCCAGCAGCTATACCCTAGCGGCTAATGAGCAGTTCTTC.

The V call is TRBV5-1, the J call TRBJ1-4, with a possible D match to TRBD1 (5 bases). This CDR3 contains 18 residues. The germline CDR1 and CDR2 sequences are SGHRS and YFSETQ. The V end was cut by 3 bases, the J end by 0 bases, with 18 bases between. The CDR3: CASSSWPDRLTTNEKLFF. The CDR3 coding sequence is TGCGCCAGCAGCTCTTGGCCCGACAGATTAACAACTAATGAAAAACTGTTTTTT.

The V and J genes are TRBV7-3 and TRBJ1-2; 8 bases fit TRBD1. Unmatched junction bases numbered 6, after V lost 5 bases and J lost 7 bases. The CDR3 length is 13 residues. CDR1 is SGHTA, CDR2 FQGTGA, per germline. The CDR3, as DNA: TGTGCCAGCAGCGACCGGACAGGGAGTGGCTACACCTTC. Its protein product is CASSDRTGSGYTF.

The rearrangement links TRBV6-5 to TRBJ1-4; D not certain. There are 15 residues in the CDR3. Germline CDR1 and CDR2: MNHEY and SVGAGI. Between the trimmed V and J ends, which lost 4 bases and 8 bases, there was a span of 17 bases. The CDR3 nucleotides read TGTGCCAGCAGTTCCCACCAACTAATGAACGAAAAACTGTTTTTT. Translated: CASSSHQLMNEKLFF.

The rearrangement joins TRBV19 to TRBJ2-1, with 7 nucleotides matching TRBD1. This CDR3 has 13 amino acids. The J segment lost 10 bases and the V segment lost 4 bases, leaving 7 bases of the junction unmatched. From germline, CDR1 is LNHDA and CDR2 SQIVND (reference sequence). This CDR3 is CASSTDRPWEQFF. CDR3 DNA sequence: TGTGCCAGTAGTACGGACAGGCCCTGGGAGCAGTTCTTC.

This clone was seen a single time. This rearrangement joins TRBV27 to TRBJ2-1; a weak D match, TRBD1 (5 bases). Germline V gene sequence: CDR1 MNHEY, CDR2 SMNVEV (reference sequence). The length of the CDR3 is 16 residues. Trimming left V 2 bases short and J 2 bases short, with 13 bases between. DNA for the CDR3: TGTGCCAGCAGTTTAGAAGTCAGGGAACCCTACAATGAGCAGTTCTTC. Translating it yields CASSLEVREPYNEQFF.

The rearrangement joins TRBV18 to TRBJ1-4; no clear D. V lost 2 bases and J 6 bases, leaving 7 bases between the germline ends. This CDR3 comprises 13 residues. Germline lookup yields CDR1 KGHSH and CDR2 LQKENI. CDR3 sequence reads: CASSPGRDEKLFF. The CDR3 nucleotides read TGTGCCAGCTCACCAGGGAGGGATGAAAAACTGTTTTTT.

V is TRBV27 and J is TRBJ1-2; a weak D match, TRBD1 (6 bases). The germline V gene encodes CDR1 MNHEY and CDR2 SMNVEV (reference sequence). The CDR3 length is 14 residues. V lost 1 base to trimming and J lost 8 bases, with 14 bases between them. CDR3 sequence: CASSLYPRTGGYTF. CDR3 coding DNA: TGTGCCAGCAGTTTATATCCCCGAACAGGGGGCTACACCTTC.